This TCR beta chain originates from a study of read filtering for tumor transcriptome and immune sequencing. The sample holds many counts of this clonotype. What it binds is unknown. CDR3 size: 15 residues. With 7 bases removed from V and 0 bases from J, the gap between germline ends came to 10 bases. Germline V lookup: CDR1 LNHDA, CDR2 SQIVND (reference sequence). Molecular barcoded adaptors covering alpha/delta and beta/gamma chains were used on around 400 ng RNA. TCRdb fed the reads into MiXCR, producing one record per CDR3 protein. The sample holds about 57,000 distinct CDR3 sequences; roughly 14% are singletons and the top ten take 45%. General observations from the study: This fraction held mixed bone marrow immune cells after CD138-negative sorting.

This chain uses TRBV19 with TRBJ2-6; D not resolved. The clonotype originates from a donor at least 40 years old with multiple myeloma. Source material: a population of CD138-negative cells sorted from bone marrow. The CDR3 here is CASTISSSGANVLTF. The CDR3 bases are TGTGCCAGTACCATTTCTAGCTCTGGGGCCAACGTCCTGACTTTC.